This TCR beta chain was profiled in a study of T cell changes during pregnancy in multiple sclerosis. Assay: immunoSEQ multiplex PCR; the TCRdb copy retains only in-frame clones and omits some. The data contain around 80,000 clones, about 90% of them singletons. V trimming: 6 bases; J trimming: 5 bases; junction bases outside the gene matches: 8. Germline CDR1 is SGHRS and CDR2 is YFSETQ. The CDR3 runs 15 residues. Source: peripheral blood, taken before pregnancy. The genes are TRBV5-1 and TRBJ2-3; TRBD2 agrees at 11 bases. This receptor was obtained from a female donor with multiple sclerosis, enrolled in a pregnancy study. The CDR3 reads CASNRLAGRIDTQYF. The CDR3, as DNA: TGCGCCAGCAACCGACTAGCGGGGAGGATAGATACGCAGTATTTT.